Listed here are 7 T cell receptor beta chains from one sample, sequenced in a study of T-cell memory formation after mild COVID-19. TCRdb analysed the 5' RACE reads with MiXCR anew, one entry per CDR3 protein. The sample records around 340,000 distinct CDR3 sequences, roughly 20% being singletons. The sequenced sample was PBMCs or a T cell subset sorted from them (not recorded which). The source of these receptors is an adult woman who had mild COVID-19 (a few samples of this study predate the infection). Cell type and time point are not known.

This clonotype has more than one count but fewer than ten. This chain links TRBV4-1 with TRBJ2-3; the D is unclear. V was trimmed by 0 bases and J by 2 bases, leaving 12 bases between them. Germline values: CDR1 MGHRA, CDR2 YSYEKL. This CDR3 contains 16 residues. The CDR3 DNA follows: TGCGCCAGCAGCCAAGATAGGAGACTTTCCACAGATACGCAGTATTTT. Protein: CASSQDRRLSTDTQYF.

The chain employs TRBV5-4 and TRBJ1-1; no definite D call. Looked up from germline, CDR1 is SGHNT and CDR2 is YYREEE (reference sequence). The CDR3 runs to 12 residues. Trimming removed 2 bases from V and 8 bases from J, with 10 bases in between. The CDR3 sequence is CASSFNNGEAFF. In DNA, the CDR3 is TGTGCCAGCAGCTTTAATAACGGGGAAGCTTTCTTT.

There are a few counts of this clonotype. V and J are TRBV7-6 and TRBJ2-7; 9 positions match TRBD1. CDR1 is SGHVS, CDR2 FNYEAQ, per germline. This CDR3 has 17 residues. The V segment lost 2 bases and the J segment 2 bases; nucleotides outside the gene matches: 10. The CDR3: CASSLLAGDRVTYEQYF. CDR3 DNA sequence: TGTGCCAGCAGCTTATTGGCGGGGGACAGGGTGACCTACGAGCAGTACTTC.

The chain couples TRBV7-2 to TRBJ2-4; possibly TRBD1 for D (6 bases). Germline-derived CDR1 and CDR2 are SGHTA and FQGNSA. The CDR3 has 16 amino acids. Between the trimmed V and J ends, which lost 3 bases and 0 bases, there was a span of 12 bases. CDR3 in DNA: TGTGCCAGCAGCTTTTCAGGGGTACTAGCCAAAAACATTCAGTACTTC. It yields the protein CASSFSGVLAKNIQYF.

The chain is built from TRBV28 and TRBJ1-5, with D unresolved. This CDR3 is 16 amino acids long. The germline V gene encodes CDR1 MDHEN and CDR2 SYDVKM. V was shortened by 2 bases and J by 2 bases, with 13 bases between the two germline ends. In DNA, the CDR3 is TGTGCCAGCAGTTTACTCGGGAGGCGAGGCAATCAGCCCCAGCATTTT. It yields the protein CASSLLGRRGNQPQHF.

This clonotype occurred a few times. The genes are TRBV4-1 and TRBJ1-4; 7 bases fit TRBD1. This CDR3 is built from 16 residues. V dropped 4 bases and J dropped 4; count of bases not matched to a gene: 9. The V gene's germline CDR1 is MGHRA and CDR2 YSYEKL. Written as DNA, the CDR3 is TGCGCCAGCAGCCGACCTCGACAGGGCGTTAATGAAAAACTGTTTTTT. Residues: CASSRPRQGVNEKLFF.

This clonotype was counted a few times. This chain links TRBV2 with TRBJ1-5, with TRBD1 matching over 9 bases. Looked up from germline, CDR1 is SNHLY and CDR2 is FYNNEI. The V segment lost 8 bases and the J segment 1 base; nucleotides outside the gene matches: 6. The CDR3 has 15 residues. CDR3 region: CASGTGGASNQPQHF. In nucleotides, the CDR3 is TGTGCCAGCGGAACAGGGGGCGCGAGCAATCAGCCCCAGCATTTT.